The clone carrying this T cell receptor (beta chain) was recorded at least ten times. The antigen is undetermined. The germline V gene encodes CDR1 MNHEY and CDR2 SVGAGI. The CDR3 length is 15 residues. V was shortened by 0 bases and J by 2 bases, with 10 bases between the two germline ends. This sample is part of a study of T cells in Graves' hyperthyroidism and ophthalmopathy. Study findings and constraints: Ophthalmopathy was model-predicted a median around 6.7 months pre-onset. A 13 V-J signature model discriminated ophthalmopathy versus stable hyperthyroidism.

The study based diagnoses on clinical symptoms, serum thyroxine and TRAb, thyroid ultrasound and orbital computed tomography. The blood sample predates any ophthalmopathy symptoms, coming from first hyperthyroidism diagnosis. The investigators amplified TCR beta CDR3 regions from RNA transcripts. With the HTBI primer set, the TCR CDR3 went through a first round of RT-PCR. TCRdb called the multiplex PCR reads again in MiXCR, with one record for every CDR3 protein. The table has approximately 400,000 distinct CDR3 sequences, approximately 13% seen once. V is TRBV6-5 and J is TRBJ1-2, with D possibly matching TRBD1 (5 bases). The sequenced sample consisted of blood. The receptor's source is a man aged 25 to 40 with Graves' hyperthyroidism that later progressed to Graves' ophthalmopathy. CDR3 DNA: TGTGCCAGCAGTTACTCCTTGGGGCAGAACTATGGCTACACCTTC. The encoded protein is CASSYSLGQNYGYTF.